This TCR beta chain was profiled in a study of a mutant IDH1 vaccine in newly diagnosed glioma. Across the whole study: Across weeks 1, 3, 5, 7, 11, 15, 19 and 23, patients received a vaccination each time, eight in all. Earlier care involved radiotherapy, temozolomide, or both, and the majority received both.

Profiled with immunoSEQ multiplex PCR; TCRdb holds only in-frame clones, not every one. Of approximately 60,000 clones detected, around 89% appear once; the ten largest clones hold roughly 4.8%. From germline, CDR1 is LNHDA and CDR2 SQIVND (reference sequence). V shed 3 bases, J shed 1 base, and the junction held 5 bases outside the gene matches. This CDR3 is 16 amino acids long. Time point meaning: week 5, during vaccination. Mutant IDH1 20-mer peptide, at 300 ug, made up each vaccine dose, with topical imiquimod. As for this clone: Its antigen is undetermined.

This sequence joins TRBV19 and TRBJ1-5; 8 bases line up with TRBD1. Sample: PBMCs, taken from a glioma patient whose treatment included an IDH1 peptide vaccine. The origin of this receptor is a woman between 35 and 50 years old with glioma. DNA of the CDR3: TGTGCCAGTAGTATCCTAGGACAGGGAAGCAATCAGCCCCAGCATTTT. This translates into CASSILGQGSNQPQHF.